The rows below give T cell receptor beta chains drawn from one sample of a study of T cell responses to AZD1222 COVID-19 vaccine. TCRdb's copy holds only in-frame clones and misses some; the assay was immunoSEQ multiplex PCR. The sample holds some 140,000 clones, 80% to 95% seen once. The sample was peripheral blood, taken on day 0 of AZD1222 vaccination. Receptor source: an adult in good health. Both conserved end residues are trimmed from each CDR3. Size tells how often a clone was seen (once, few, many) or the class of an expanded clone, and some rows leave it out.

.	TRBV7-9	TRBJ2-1	ASSLVGGRAGKEQF
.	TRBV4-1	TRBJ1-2	ASSQDPDGIYGYT
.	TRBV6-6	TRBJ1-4	ASSYTLWTEQKLF
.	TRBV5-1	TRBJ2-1	ASSFQGRMSYNEQF
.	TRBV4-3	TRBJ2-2	ASSQGAGANTGELF
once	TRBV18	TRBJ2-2	ASSSRTGNTGELF
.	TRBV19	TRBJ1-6	ASTPGRVRSPLH
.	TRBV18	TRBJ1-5	ASSLEGRFQPQH
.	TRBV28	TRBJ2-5	ASSRTGTGNEETQY
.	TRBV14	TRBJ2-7	ASSQGFGGAYEQY
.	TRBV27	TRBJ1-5	ASRPTGGQPQH
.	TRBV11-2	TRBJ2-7	ASSLDLRGEQY
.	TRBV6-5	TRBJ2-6	ASSRDSSGANVLT
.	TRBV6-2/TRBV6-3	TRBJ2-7	ASSYSLVRAYEQY
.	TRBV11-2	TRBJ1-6	ASSSSGQGTWSPLH
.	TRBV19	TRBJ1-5	ASSIVAGSYVQPQH
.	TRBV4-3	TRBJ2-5	ASSQDGHQETQY
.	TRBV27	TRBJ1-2	ASSPQGVRYGYT
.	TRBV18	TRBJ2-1	ASSPGLAGNYNEQF
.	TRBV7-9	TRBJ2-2	ASSPRDRASGELF
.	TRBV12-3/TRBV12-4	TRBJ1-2	ASSPFGYT
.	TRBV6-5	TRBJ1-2	ASSPSANNYGYT
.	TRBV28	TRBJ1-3	ASSTPRGPSGNTIY
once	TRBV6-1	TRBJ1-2	ASSEGAGGIVYGYT
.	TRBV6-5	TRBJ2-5	ASSPRGTGTETQY
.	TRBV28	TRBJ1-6	ASSLGVTNSPLH
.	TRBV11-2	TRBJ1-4	ASSIGLFATNEKLF
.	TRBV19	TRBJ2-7	ASKGGHTSSYEQY
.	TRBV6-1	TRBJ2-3	ASSEALGPASTDTQY
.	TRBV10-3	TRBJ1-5	AISESWGFGQPQH
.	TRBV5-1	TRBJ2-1	ASSLDRRYNEQF
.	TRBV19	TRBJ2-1	ASSPFGGSSYNEQF
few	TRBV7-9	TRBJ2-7	ASSLRGNYPEQY
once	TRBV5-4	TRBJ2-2	ASSLTGGAGELF
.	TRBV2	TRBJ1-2	ASSEALGDGYT
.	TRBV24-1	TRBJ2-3	ATKGQGAMDTQY
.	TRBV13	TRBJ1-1	ASSLTGTGVAF
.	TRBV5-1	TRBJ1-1	ASSSLGAGSEAF
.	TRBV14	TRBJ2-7	ASSHTEYYEQY
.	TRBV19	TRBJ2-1	ASTGGFYNEQF
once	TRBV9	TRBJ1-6	ASSVRGTGNSPLH
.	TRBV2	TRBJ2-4	ASSSRQVGGIQY
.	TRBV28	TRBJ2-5	ASSRSGRAQETQY
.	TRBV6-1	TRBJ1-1	ASSELAGTEAF
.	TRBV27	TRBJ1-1	ASSLGRGYTEAF
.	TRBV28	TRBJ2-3	ASSFREHTQY
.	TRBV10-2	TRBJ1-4	ASSRQGLNEKLF
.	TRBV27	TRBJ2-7	ASSQGREQY
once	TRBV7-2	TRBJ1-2	ASSSQGWYGYT
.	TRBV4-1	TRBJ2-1	ASSPGLYNEQF
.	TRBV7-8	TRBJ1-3	ASSKRQGALGNTIY
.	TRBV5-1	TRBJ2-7	ASSPDGSTTYEQY
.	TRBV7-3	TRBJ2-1	ASSPGGAYNEQF
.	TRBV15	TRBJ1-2	ATSRVGEAGAYGYT
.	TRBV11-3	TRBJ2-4	ASSLAGGQGWENIQY
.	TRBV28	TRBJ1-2	ASSLAGPYGYT
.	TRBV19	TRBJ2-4	ASSAGPGHIQY
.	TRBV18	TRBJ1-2	ASSPLPDRPYGYT
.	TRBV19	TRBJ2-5	ASSIGAVETQY
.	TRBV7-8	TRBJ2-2	ASSLANVRATGELF